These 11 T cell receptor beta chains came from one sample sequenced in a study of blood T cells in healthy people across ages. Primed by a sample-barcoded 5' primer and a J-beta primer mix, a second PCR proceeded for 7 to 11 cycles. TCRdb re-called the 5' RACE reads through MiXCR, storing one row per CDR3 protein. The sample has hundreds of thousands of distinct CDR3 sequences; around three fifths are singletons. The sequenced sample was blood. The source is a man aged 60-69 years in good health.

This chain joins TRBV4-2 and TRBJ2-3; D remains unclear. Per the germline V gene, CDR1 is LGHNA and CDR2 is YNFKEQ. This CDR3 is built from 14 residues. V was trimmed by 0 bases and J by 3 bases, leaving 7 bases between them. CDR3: CASSQDYHTDTQYF. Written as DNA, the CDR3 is TGTGCCAGCAGCCAAGATTATCATACAGATACGCAGTATTTT.

The CDR3 sequence is CASSAARGGVETQYF. Written as DNA, the CDR3 is TGTGCCAGCAGTGCGGCGCGGGGGGGCGTGGAGACCCAGTACTTC. This sequence joins TRBV25-1 and TRBJ2-5; 9 bases agree with TRBD2. Germline V gene lookup returns CDR1 MGHDK and CDR2 SYGVNS. V dropped 4 bases and J dropped 5; count of bases not matched to a gene: 8. The CDR3 totals 15 residues.

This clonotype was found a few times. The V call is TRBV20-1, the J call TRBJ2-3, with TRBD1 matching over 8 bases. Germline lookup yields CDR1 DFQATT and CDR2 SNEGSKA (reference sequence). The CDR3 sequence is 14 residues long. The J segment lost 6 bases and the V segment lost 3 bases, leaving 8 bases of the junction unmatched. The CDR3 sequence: CSARGSGGADTQYF. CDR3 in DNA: TGCAGTGCTAGGGGGTCAGGGGGCGCGGATACGCAGTATTTT.

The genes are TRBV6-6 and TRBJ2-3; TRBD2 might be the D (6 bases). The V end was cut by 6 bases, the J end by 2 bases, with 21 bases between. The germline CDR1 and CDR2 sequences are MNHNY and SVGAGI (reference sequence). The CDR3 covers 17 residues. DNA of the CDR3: TGTGCCAGCAGCACCTCAACCGGGACTTACTACACAGATACGCAGTATTTT. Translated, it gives CASSTSTGTYYTDTQYF.

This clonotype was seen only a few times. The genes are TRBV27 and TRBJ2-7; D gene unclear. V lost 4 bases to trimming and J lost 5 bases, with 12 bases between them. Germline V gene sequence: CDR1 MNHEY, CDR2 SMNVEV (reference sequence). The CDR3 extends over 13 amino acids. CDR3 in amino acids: CASSYLGQDEQYF. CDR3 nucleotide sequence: TGTGCCAGCAGTTACCTCGGTCAAGACGAGCAGTACTTC.

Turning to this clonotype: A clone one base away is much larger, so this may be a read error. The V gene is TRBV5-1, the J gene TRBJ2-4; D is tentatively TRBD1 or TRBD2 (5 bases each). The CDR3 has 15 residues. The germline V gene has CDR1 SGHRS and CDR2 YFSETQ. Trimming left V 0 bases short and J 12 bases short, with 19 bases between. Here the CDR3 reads CASSLEAARDGSQYF. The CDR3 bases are TGCGCCAGCAGCTTGGAAGCCGCCAGGGACGGCAGTCAGTACTTC. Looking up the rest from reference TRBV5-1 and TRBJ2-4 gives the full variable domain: KAGVTQTPRYLIKTRGQQVTLSCSPISGHRSVSWYQQTPGQGLQFLFEYFSETQRNKGNFPGRFSGRQFSNSRSEMNVSTLELGDSALYLCASSLEAARDGSQYFGAGTRLSVL.

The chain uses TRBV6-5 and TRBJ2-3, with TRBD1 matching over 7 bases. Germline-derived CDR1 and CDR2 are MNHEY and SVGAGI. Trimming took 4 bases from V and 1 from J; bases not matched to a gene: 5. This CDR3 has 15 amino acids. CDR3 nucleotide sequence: TGTGCCAGCAGTTTATCCCAGGGGGGCACAGATACGCAGTATTTT. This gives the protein CASSLSQGGTDTQYF.

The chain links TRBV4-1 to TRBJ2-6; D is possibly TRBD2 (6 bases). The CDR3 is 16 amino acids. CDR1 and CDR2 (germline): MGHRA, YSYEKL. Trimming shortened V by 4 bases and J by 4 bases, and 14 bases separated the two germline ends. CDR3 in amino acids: CASSRVEGAGANVLTF. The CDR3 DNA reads TGCGCCAGCAGCCGGGTGGAGGGAGCGGGGGCCAACGTCCTGACTTTC.

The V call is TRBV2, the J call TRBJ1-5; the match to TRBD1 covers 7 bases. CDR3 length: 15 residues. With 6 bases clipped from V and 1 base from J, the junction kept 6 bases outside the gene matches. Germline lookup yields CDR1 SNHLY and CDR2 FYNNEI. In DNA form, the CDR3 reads TGTGCCAGCAGCGCCGGGACAGAGAGCAATCAGCCCCAGCATTTT. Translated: CASSAGTESNQPQHF.

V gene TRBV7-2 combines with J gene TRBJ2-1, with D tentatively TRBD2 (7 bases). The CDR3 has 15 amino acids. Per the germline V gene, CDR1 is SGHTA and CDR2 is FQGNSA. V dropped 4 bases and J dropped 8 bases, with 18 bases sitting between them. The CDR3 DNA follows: TGTGCCAGCAGCTGGGGGGGGCGCCGGGGCGATGAGCAGTTCTTC. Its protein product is CASSWGGRRGDEQFF.

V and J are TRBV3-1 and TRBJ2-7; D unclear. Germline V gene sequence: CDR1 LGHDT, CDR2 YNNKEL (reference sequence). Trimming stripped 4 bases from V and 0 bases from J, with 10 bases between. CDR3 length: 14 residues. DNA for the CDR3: TGTGCCAGCAGCCGGGCAGGAAGCTCCTACGAGCAGTACTTC. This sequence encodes CASSRAGSSYEQYF.